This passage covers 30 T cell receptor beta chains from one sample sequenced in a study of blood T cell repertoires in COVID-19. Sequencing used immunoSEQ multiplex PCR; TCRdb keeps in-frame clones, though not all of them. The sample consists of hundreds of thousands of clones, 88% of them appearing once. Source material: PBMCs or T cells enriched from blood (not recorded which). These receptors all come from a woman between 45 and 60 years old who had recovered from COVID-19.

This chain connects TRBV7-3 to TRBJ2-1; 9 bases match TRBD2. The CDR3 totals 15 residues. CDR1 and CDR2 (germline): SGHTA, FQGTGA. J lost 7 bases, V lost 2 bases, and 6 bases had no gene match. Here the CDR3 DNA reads TGTGCCAGCAGCTTACCGGGTAGCGGGAGTAATGAGCAGTTCTTC. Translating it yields CASSLPGSGSNEQFF.

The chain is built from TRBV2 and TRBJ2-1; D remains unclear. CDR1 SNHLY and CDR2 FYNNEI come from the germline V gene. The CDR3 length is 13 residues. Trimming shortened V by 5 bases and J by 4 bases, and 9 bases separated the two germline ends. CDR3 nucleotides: TGTGCCAGCAGTTTTTCACTTTACAATGAGCAGTTCTTC. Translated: CASSFSLYNEQFF.

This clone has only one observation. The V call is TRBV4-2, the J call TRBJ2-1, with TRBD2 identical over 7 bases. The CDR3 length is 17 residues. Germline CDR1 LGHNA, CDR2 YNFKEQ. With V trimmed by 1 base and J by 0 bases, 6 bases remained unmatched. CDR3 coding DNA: TGTGCCAGCAGCCAAGGGGTCCTAGCGGCCTCCTACAATGAGCAGTTCTTC. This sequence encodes CASSQGVLAASYNEQFF.

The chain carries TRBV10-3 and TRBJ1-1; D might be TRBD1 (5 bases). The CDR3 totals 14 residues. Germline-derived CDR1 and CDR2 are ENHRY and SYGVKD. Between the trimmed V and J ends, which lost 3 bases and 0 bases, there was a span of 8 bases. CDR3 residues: CAISDRGMNTEAFF. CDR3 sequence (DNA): TGTGCCATCAGTGATAGGGGTATGAACACTGAAGCTTTCTTT.

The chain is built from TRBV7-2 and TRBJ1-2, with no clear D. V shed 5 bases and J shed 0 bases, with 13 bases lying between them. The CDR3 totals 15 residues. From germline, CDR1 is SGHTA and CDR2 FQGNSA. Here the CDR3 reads CASSQNFGSNYGYTF. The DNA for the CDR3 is TGTGCCAGCAGCCAGAACTTCGGGTCTAACTATGGCTACACCTTC.

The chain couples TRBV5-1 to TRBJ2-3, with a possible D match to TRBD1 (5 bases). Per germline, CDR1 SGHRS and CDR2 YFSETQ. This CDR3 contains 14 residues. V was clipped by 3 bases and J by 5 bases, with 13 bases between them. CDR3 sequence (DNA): TGCGCCAGCAGCTGGGCCCCAGGACAAGATACGCAGTATTTT. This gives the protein CASSWAPGQDTQYF.

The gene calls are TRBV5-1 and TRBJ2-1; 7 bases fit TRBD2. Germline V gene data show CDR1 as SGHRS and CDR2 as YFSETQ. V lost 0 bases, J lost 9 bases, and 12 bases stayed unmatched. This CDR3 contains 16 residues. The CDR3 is CASSLVSPGGHAEQFF. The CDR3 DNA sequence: TGCGCCAGCAGCTTGGTTTCCCCGGGAGGCCATGCTGAGCAGTTCTTC. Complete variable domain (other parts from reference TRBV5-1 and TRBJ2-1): KAGVTQTPRYLIKTRGQQVTLSCSPISGHRSVSWYQQTPGQGLQFLFEYFSETQRNKGNFPGRFSGRQFSNSRSEMNVSTLELGDSALYLCASSLVSPGGHAEQFFGPGTRLTVL.

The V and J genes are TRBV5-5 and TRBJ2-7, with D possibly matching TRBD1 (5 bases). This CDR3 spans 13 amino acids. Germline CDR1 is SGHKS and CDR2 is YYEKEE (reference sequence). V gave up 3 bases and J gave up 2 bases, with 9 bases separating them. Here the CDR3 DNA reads TGTGCCAGCAGCTCGACAGTGACCTACGAGCAGTACTTC. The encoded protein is CASSSTVTYEQYF.

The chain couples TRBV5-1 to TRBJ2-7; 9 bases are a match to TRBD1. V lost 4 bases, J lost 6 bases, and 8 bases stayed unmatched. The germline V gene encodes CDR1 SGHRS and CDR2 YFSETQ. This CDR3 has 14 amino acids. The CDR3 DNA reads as TGCGCCAGCAGCCCAGGACAGGGGTTGGGCGAGCAGTACTTC. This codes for CASSPGQGLGEQYF.

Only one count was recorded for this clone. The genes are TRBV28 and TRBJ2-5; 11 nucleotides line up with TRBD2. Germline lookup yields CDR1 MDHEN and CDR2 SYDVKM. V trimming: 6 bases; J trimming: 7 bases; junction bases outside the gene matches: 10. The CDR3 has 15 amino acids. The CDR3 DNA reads TGTGCCAGCAGCTACGGACTAGCGGGTTTGGTGACCCAGTACTTC. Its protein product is CASSYGLAGLVTQYF.

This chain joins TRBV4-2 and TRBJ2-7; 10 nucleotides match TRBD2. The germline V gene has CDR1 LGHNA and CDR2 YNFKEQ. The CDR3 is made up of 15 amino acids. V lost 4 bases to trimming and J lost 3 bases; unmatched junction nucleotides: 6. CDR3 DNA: TGTGCCAGCAGCCCTCGTGGGACTAGCGACTACGAGCAGTACTTC. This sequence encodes CASSPRGTSDYEQYF.

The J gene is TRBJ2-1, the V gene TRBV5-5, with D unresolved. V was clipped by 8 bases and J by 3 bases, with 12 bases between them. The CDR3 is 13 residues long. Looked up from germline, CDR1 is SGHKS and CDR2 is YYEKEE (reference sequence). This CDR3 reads CASAASIYNEQFF. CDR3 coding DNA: TGTGCCAGTGCCGCGTCGATCTACAATGAGCAGTTCTTC. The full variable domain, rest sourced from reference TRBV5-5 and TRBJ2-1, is DAGVTQSPTHLIKTRGQQVTLRCSPISGHKSVSWYQQVLGQGPQFIFQYYEKEERGRGNFPDRFSARQFPNYSSELNVNALLLGDSALYLCASAASIYNEQFFGPGTRLTVL.

CDR3 loop: CASSNRVDNEQFF. Written as DNA, the CDR3 is TGTGCCAGCAGTAACCGGGTCGACAATGAGCAGTTCTTC. The chain couples TRBV6-2 or TRBV6-3 to TRBJ2-1, with D unclear. The CDR3 runs to 13 residues. Trimming shortened V by 5 bases and J by 5 bases, and 10 bases separated the two germline ends. CDR1 is MNHEY, CDR2 SVGEGT, per germline.

The CDR3 reads CASSLYSSGRRTDTQYF. The CDR3 DNA follows: TGTGCCAGCAGTTTATACTCTAGCGGGAGGAGGACAGATACGCAGTATTTT. The chain uses TRBV28 and TRBJ2-3; TRBD2 matches at 11 bases. The ends lost 1 base at V and 3 bases at J; junction bases unmatched: 6. Germline lookup yields CDR1 MDHEN and CDR2 SYDVKM. The CDR3 is made up of 17 amino acids.

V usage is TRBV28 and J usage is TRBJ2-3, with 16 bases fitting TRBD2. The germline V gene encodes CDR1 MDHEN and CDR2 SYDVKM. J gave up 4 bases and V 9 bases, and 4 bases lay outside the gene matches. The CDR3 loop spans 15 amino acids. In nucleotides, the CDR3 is TGTGCCAGTGGGACTAGCGGGAGGGGTGCAGATACGCAGTATTTT. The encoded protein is CASGTSGRGADTQYF.

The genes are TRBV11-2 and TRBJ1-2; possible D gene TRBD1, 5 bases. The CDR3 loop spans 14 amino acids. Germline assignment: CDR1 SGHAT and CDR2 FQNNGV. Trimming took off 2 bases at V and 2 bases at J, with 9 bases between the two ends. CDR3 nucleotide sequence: TGTGCCAGCAGCTTAACGGGGGACAACTATGGCTACACCTTC. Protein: CASSLTGDNYGYTF.

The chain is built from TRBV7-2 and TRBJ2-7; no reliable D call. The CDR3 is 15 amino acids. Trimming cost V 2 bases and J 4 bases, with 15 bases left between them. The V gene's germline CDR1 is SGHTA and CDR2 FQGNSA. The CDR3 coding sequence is TGTGCCAGCAGCTTAAGCCCACAAGAGGAATACGAGCAGTACTTC. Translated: CASSLSPQEEYEQYF.

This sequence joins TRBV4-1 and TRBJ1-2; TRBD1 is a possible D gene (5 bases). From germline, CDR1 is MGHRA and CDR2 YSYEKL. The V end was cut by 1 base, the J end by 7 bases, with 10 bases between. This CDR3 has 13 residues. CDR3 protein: CASSQAGGVGYTF. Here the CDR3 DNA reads TGCGCCAGCAGCCAAGCGGGGGGGGTTGGCTACACCTTC.

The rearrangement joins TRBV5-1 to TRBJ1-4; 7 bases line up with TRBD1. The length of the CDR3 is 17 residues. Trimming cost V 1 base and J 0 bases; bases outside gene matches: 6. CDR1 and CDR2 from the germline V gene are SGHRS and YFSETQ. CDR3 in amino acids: CASSLTQGYSTNEKLFF. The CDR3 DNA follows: TGCGCCAGCAGCTTGACACAGGGGTACTCAACTAATGAAAAACTGTTTTTT. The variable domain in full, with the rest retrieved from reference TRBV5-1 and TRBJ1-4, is KAGVTQTPRYLIKTRGQQVTLSCSPISGHRSVSWYQQTPGQGLQFLFEYFSETQRNKGNFPGRFSGRQFSNSRSEMNVSTLELGDSALYLCASSLTQGYSTNEKLFFGSGTQLSVL.

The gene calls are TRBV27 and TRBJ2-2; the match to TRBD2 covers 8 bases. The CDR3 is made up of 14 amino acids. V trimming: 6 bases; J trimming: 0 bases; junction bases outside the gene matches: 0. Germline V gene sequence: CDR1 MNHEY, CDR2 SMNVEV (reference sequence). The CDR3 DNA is TGTGCCAGCAGGGGACTAGCGAACACCGGGGAGCTGTTTTTT. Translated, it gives CASRGLANTGELFF.

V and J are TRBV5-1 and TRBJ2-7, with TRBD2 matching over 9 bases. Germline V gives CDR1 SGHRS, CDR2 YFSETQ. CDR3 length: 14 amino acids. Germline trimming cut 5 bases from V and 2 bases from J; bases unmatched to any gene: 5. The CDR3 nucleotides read TGCGCCAGCAGTAGCGGGAGTGGGACCTACGAGCAGTACTTC. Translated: CASSSGSGTYEQYF.

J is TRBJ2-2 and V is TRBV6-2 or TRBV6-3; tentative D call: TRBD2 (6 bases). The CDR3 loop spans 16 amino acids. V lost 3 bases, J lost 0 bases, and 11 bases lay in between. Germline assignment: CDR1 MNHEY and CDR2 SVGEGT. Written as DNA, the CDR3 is TGTGCCAGCAGTTATTTAGGCGGGACGAACACCGGGGAGCTGTTTTTT. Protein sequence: CASSYLGGTNTGELFF.

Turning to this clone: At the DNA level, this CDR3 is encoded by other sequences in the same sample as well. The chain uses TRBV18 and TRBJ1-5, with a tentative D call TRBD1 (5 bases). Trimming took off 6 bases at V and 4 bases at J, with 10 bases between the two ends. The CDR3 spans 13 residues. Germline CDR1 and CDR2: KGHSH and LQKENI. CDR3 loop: CASSDSNNQPQHF. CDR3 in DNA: TGTGCCAGCTCTGACAGCAATAATCAGCCCCAGCATTTT. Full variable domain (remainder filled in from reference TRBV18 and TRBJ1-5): NAGVMQNPRHLVRRRGQEARLRCSPMKGHSHVYWYRQLPEEGLKFMVYLQKENIIDESGMPKERFSAEFPKEGPSILRIQQVVRGDSAAYFCASSDSNNQPQHFGDGTRLSIL.

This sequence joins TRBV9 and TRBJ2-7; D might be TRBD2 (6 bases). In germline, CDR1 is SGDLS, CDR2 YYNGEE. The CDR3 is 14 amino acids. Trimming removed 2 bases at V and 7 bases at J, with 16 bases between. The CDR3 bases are TGTGCCAGCAGCGTGAGCCGGGAGTCGGTAGAGCAGTACTTC. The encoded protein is CASSVSRESVEQYF.

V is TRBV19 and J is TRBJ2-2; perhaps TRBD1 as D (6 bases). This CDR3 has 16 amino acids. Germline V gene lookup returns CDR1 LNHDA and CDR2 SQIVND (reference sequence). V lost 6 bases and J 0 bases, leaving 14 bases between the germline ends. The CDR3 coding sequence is TGTGCCAGTAGCGACGACAGGCGGACGAACACCGGGGAGCTGTTTTTT. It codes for CASSDDRRTNTGELFF.

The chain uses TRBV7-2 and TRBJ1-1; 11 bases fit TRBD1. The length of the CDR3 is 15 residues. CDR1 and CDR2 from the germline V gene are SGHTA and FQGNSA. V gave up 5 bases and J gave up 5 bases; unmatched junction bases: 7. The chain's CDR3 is CASSRRTGGRTEAFF. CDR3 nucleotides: TGTGCCAGCAGCCGCCGGACAGGGGGCCGGACTGAAGCTTTCTTT.

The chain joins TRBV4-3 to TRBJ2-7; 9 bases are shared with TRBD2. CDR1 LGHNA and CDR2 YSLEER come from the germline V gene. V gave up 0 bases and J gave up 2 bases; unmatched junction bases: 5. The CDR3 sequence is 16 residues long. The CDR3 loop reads CASSQDWSSGAYEQYF. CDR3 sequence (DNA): TGCGCCAGCAGCCAAGATTGGTCTAGCGGGGCCTACGAGCAGTACTTC.

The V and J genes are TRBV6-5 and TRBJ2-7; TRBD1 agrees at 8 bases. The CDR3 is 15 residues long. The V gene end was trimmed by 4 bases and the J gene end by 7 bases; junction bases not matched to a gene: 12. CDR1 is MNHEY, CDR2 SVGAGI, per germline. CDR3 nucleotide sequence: TGTGCCAGCAGTTCCGACCTGGACAGGGCGGAAGAGCAGTACTTC. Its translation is CASSSDLDRAEEQYF.

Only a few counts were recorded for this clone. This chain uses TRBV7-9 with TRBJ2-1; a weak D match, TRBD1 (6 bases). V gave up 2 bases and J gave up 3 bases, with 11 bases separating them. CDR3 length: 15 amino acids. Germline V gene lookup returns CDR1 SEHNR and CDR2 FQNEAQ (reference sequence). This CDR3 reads CASSLPGVGYNEQFF. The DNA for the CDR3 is TGTGCCAGCAGCTTACCAGGGGTTGGCTACAATGAGCAGTTCTTC. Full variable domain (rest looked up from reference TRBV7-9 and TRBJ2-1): DTGVSQNPRHKITKRGQNVTFRCDPISEHNRLYWYRQTLGQGPEFLTYFQNEAQLEKSRLLSDRFSAERPKGSFSTLEIQRTEQGDSAMYLCASSLPGVGYNEQFFGPGTRLTVL.

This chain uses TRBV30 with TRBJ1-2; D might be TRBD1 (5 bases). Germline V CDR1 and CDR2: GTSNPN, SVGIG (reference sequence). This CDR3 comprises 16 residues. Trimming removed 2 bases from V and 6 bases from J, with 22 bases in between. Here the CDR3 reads CAWSRGQLGKTNGYTF. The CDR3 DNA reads TGTGCCTGGAGTAGGGGCCAACTGGGCAAAACAAATGGCTACACCTTC.